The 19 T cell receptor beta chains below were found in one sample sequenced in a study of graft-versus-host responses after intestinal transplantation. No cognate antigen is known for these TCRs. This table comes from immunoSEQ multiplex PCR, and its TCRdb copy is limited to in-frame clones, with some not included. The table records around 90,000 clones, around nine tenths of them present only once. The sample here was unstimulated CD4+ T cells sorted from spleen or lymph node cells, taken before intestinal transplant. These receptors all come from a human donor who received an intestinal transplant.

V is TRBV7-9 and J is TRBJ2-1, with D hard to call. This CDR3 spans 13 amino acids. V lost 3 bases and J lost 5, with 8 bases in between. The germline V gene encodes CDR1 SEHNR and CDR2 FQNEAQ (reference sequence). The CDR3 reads CASSLDVDNEQFF. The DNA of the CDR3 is TGTGCCAGCAGCTTGGACGTTGACAATGAGCAGTTCTTC.

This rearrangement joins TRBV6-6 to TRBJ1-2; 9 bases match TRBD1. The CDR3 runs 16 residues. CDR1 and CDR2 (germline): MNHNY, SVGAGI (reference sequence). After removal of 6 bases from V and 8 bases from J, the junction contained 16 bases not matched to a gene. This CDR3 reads CASSPGTGINVRGYTF. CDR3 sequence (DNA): TGTGCCAGCAGCCCTGGGACAGGGATCAACGTGCGGGGCTACACCTTC.

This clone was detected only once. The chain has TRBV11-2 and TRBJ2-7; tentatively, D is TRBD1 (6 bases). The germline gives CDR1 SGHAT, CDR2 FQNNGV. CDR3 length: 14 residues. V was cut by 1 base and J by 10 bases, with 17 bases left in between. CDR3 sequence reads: CASSLVVGADSQYF. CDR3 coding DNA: TGTGCCAGCAGCTTAGTAGTGGGGGCTGACTCCCAGTACTTC.

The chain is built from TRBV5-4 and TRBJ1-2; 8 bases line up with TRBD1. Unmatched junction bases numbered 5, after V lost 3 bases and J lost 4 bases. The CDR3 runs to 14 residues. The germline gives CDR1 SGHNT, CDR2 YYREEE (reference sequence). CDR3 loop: CASSWNRGGYGYTF. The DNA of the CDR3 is TGTGCCAGCAGCTGGAACAGGGGGGGCTATGGCTACACCTTC.

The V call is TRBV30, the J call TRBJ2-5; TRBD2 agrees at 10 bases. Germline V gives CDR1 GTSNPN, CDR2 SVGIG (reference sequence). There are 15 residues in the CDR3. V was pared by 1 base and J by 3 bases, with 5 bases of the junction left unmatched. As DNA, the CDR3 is TGTGCCTGGAGTGAGAGCGGGAGGGCCAAAGAGACCCAGTACTTC. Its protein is CAWSESGRAKETQYF.

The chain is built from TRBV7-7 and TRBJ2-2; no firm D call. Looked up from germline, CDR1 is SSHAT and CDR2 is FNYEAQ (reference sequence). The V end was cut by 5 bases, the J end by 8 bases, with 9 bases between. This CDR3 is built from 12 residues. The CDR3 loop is CASSPTPGELFF. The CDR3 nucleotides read TGTGCCAGCAGCCCAACCCCTGGGGAGCTGTTTTTT.

The CDR3 sequence: CASSLSGSLETQYF. Here the CDR3 DNA reads TGTGCCAGTAGTCTTAGCGGGAGTCTGGAGACCCAGTACTTC. The J gene is TRBJ2-5, the V gene TRBV19, with 9 bases that match TRBD2. The length of the CDR3 is 14 residues. CDR1 and CDR2 (germline): LNHDA, SQIVND (reference sequence). With 5 bases clipped from V and 5 bases from J, the junction kept 6 bases outside the gene matches.

CDR3 DNA sequence: TGTGCCAGCAGACCGGACAGATTTTCCTACAATGAGCAGTTCTTC. Its translation: CASRPDRFSYNEQFF. The chain is built from TRBV5-4 and TRBJ2-1; TRBD1 might be the D (6 bases). V gave up 5 bases and J gave up 1 base, with 13 bases separating them. The V gene's germline CDR1 is SGHNT and CDR2 YYREEE (reference sequence). This CDR3 region has 15 residues. The full variable domain, with the rest looked up from reference TRBV5-4 and TRBJ2-1, is ETGVTQSPTHLIKTRGQQVTLRCSSQSGHNTVSWYQQALGQGPQFIFQYYREEENGRGNFPPRFSGLQFPNYSSELNVNALELDDSALYLCASRPDRFSYNEQFFGPGTRLTVL.

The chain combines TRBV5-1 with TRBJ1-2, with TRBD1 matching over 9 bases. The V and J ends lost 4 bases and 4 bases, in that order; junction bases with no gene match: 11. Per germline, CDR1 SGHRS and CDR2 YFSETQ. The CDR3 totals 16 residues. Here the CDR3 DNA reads TGCGCCAGCAGCGCCATGACAGGGGGTATGAGCTATGGCTACACCTTC. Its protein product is CASSAMTGGMSYGYTF.

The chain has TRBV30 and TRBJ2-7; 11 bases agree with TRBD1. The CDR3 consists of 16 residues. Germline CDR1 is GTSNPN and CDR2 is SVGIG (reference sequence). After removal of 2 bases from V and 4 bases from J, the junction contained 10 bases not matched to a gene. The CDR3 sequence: CAWSRGQGATWYEQYF. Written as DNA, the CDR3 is TGTGCCTGGAGTCGTGGACAGGGGGCGACCTGGTACGAGCAGTACTTC.

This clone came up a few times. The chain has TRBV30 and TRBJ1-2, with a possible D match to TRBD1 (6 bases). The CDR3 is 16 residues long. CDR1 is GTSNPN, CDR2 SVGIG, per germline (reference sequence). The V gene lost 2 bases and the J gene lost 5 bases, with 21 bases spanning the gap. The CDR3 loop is CAWSLDRPDSLYGYTF. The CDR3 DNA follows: TGTGCCTGGAGTCTAGACAGGCCGGATAGCCTTTATGGCTACACCTTC.

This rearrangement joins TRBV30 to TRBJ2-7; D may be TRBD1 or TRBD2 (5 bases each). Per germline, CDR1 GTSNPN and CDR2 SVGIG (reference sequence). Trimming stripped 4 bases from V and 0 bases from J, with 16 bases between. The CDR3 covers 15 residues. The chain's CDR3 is CAWTRGVGSSYEQYF. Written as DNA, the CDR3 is TGTGCCTGGACTCGAGGGGTAGGGTCCTCCTACGAGCAGTACTTC.

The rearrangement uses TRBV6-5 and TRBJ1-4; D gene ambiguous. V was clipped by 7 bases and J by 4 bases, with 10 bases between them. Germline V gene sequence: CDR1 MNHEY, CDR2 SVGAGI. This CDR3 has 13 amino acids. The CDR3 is CASKRRINEKLFF. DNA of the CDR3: TGTGCCAGCAAAAGACGGATTAATGAAAAACTGTTTTTT.

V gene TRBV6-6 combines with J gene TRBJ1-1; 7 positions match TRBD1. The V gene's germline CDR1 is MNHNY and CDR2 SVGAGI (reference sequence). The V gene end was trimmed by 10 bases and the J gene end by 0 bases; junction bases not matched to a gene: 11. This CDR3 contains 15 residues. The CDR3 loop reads CATERGTVMNTEAFF. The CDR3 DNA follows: TGTGCCACCGAGAGGGGGACAGTGATGAACACTGAAGCTTTCTTT.

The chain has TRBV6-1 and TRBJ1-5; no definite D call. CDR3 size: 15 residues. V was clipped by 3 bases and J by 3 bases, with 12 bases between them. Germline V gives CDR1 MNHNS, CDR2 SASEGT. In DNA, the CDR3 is TGTGCCAGCAGTGAGGGCTTCCCGGACAATCAGCCCCAGCATTTT. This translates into CASSEGFPDNQPQHF.

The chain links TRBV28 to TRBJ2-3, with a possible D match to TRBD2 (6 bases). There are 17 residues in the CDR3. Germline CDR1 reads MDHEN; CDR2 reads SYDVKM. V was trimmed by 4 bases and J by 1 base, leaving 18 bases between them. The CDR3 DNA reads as TGTGCCAGCAGTTCCATAAGTGCGGGACTGCGCACAGATACGCAGTATTTT. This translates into CASSSISAGLRTDTQYF.

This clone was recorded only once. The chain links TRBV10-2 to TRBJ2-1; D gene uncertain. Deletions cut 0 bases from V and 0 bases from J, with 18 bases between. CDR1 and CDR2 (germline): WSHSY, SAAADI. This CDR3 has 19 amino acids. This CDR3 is CASSESPLWGSNSYNEQFF. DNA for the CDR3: TGCGCCAGCAGTGAGTCCCCACTATGGGGTAGCAACTCCTACAATGAGCAGTTCTTC.

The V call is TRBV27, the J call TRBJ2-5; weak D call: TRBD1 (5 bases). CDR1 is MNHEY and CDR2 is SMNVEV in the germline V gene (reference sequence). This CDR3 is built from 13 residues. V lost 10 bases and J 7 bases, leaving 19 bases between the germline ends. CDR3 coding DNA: TGTGCCACCAGCCTCAGGGAAACGGGGACCCAGTACTTC. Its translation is CATSLRETGTQYF.

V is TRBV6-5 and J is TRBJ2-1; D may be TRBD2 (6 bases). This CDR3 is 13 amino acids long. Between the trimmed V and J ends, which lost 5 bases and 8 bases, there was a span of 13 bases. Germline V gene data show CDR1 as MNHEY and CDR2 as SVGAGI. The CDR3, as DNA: TGTGCCAGCAGTCGGAGGGAATGGCATGAGCAGTTCTTC. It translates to CASSRREWHEQFF.